A single TCR beta chain is shown here with its context. The clone's antigen remains unknown. There are no base qualities to consult, and no much larger clone falls within one base. The sample originates from a study of OX40 agonist ivuxolimab in advanced cancers. As for the study more broadly: Ivuxolimab was a fully human IgG2 agonistic monoclonal antibody targeting the costimulatory receptor OX40 (CD134). Intravenous ivuxolimab was administered to patients every 2 weeks at six dose levels: 0.01, 0.1, 0.3, 1.5, 3 and 10 mg/kg. The monotherapy dose-escalation portion (N ≈ 55 patients) of the phase I ivuxolimab trial is reported in the paper. Prior anti-PD-1, anti-PD-L1 or anti-CTLA-4 therapy was permitted, and checkpoint inhibitors had been received by about 36% of dose-escalation patients. A male proportion of roughly 80% and a mean age of roughly 58 years, ranging from roughly 23 to 85, were recorded for the dose-escalation cohort. Peripheral TCRbeta sequencing was intended to test whether TCR sequence diversity was altered and clonal T-cell expansion was caused by ivuxolimab. Partial responses occurred in three dose-escalation patients: two with cutaneous melanoma and one with hepatocellular carcinoma. Of the approximately 50 patients in dose escalation, about 20 had hepatocellular carcinoma, around 15 had melanoma, 9 had renal cell carcinoma and 9 had head and neck cancer.

The trial excluded patients who had a history of autoimmune disease or who were on systemic immunosuppression. Peripheral blood for TCR sequencing was collected from all dose cohorts at baseline, on cycle 4 day 1, and on cycle 7 day 1. Samples were obtained from an open-label, multicenter, first-in-human phase I dose-escalation trial of ivuxolimab. Adults with locally advanced or metastatic melanoma, renal cell carcinoma, hepatocellular carcinoma or head and neck squamous cell carcinoma were enrolled in the trial. Before TCR sequencing, CD4+ and CD8+ T cells were separately sorted from peripheral blood. For sequencing of the TCRbeta CDR3 region, genomic DNA was extracted from the sorted cells. The immunoSEQ Assay was used to sequence the TCRbeta CDR3 regions. TCRdb obtained this table from immuneACCESS and retained in-frame rearrangements with V and J assigned. These tables miss some clones; where compared with another copy, unresolved V genes account for less than half of the shortfall, and the remainder is unexplained. Present in this sample are fewer than 65,000 clones, over 80% of which were seen just once. Around 30% of the sample is taken by the ten largest.

What the authors observed across the whole study: Antigen specificity was not determined for the clonally expanded peripheral T cells. At doses of 0.1 to 3.0 mg/kg, clonal expansion of both CD4+ and CD8+ blood T cells was observed from baseline to week 6. On average, CD8+ T cells showed more expanded clones than CD4+ T cells after ivuxolimab. In partial responders in the 0.1-3.0 mg/kg groups, normalized peripheral clonal expansion was found to be among the lowest, especially among CD8+ T cells. Low levels of normalized T-cell clonal expansion were also seen in some nonresponding patients.

V and J lose 4 bases and 4 bases, and a span of 15 bases separates them. Counted from cysteine to phenylalanine, this CDR3 has 15 amino acids. Kept here is only the CDR3 DNA, which spans 45 bases and is read in frame from base 1. The germline V gene yields SGHRS for CDR1 and YFSETQ for CDR2. This receptor was identified in an adult with an advanced solid tumor such as melanoma, head and neck, liver or kidney cancer. The chain links TRBV5-1 with TRBJ2-1, with the D call perhaps TRBD1 or TRBD2, as 5 bases match in each case. This specimen was CD4+ or CD8+ T cells sorted from blood, taken in a trial of the OX40 agonist ivuxolimab. The sequenced DNA: TGCGCCAGCAGCGTGAACCTCGGGACGTACAATGAGCAGTTCTTC. The translation is CASSVNLGTYNEQFF.